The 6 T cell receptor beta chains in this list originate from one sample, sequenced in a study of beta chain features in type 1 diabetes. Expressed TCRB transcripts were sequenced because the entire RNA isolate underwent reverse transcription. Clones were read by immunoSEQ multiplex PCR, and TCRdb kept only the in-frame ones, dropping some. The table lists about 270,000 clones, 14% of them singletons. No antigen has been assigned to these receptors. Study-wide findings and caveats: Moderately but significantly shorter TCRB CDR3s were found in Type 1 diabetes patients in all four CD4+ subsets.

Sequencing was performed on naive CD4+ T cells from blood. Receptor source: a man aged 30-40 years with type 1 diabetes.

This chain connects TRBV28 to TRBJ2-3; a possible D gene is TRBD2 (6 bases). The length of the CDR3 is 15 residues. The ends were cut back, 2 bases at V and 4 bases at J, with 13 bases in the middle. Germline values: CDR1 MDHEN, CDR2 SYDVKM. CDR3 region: CASSLGPSGADTQYF. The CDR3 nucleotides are TGTGCCAGCAGTTTAGGGCCCTCGGGGGCAGATACGCAGTATTTT.

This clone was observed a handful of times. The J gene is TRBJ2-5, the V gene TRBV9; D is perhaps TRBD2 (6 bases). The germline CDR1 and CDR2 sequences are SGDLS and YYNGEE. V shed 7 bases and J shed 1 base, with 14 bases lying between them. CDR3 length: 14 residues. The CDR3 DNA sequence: TGTGCCAGCGGGTTGGGGGGAATCCAAGAGACCCAGTACTTC. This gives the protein CASGLGGIQETQYF.

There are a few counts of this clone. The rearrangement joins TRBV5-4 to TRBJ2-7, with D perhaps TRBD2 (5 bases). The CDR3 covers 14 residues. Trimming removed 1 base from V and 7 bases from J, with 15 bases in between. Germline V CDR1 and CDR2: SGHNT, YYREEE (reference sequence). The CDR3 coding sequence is TGTGCCAGCAGCTTGTACAGCTCCTCGGGGGAGCAGTACTTC. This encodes CASSLYSSSGEQYF.

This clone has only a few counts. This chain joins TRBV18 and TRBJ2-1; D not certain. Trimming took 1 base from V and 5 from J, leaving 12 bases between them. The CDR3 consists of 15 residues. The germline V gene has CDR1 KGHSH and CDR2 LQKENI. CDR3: CASSPQDLGNNEQFF. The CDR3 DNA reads TGTGCCAGCTCACCACAAGATCTAGGTAACAATGAGCAGTTCTTC.

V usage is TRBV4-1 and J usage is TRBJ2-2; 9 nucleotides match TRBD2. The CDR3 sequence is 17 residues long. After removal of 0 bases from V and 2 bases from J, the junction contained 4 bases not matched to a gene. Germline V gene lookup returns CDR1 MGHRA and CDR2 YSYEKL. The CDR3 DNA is TGCGCCAGCAGCCAAGATAGACTAGCGGACAACACCGGGGAGCTGTTTTTT. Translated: CASSQDRLADNTGELFF.

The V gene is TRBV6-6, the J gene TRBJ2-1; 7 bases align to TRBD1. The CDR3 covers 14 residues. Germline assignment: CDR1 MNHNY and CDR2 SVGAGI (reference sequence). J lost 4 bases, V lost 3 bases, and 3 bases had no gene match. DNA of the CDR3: TGTGCCAGCAGTTATGGGACAGCGTACAATGAGCAGTTCTTC. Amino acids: CASSYGTAYNEQFF.